A selection of T cell receptor beta chains follows, all from one sample in a study of PD-1 blockade in classical Hodgkin lymphoma. The protocol was immunoSEQ multiplex PCR, while the TCRdb copy is restricted to in-frame clones and leaves out a portion. The table includes more than 85,000 clones, around 90% detected once. Specimen: peripheral blood mononuclear cells (PBMCs), collected before the fourth cycle of nivolumab. The receptors originated from a human donor with classical Hodgkin lymphoma. Both conserved end residues are part of each CDR3. The D gene is left open where the match is weak. Not all rows give a size; the values are once, few, many and, for expanded clones, a class.

CDR3 protein: CASSSLTGSSYEQYF; CDR3 DNA: TGTGCCAGTAGCTCGCTGACAGGGAGCTCCTACGAGCAGTACTTC; V gene: TRBV19; clone size: few; J gene: TRBJ2-7; D gene: TRBD1
CDR3 protein: CASSEEKIAGGRQETQYF; CDR3 DNA: TGTGCCAGCAGTGAAGAGAAAATAGCGGGAGGTCGGCAAGAGACCCAGTACTTC; V gene: TRBV6-1; clone size: NA; J gene: TRBJ2-5; D gene: TRBD2
CDR3 protein: CASSLSATTLSSYEQYF; CDR3 DNA: TGTGCCAGCAGTTTATCGGCAACGACCCTAAGCTCCTACGAGCAGTACTTC; V gene: TRBV27; clone size: NA; J gene: TRBJ2-7; D gene: NA
CDR3 protein: CASSQDLTFSGANVLTF; CDR3 DNA: TGTGCCAGCAGCCAAGATCTTACATTCTCTGGGGCCAACGTCCTGACTTTC; V gene: TRBV4-2; clone size: NA; J gene: TRBJ2-6; D gene: NA
CDR3 protein: CASSTGTSGRTSEQYF; CDR3 DNA: TGTGCCAGCAGCACTGGGACTAGCGGGAGAACTTCCGAGCAGTACTTC; V gene: TRBV7-9; clone size: NA; J gene: TRBJ2-7; D gene: TRBD2
CDR3 protein: CASSEGTGGPYGYTF; CDR3 DNA: TGTGCCAGCAGTGAAGGGACAGGGGGCCCCTATGGCTACACCTTC; V gene: TRBV25-1; clone size: NA; J gene: TRBJ1-2; D gene: TRBD1
CDR3 protein: CASSRQGLTGELFF; CDR3 DNA: TGTGCCAGCAGTCGACAGGGTCTCACCGGGGAGCTGTTTTTT; V gene: TRBV2; clone size: NA; J gene: TRBJ2-2; D gene: TRBD1
CDR3 protein: CASSAGGVYQETQYF; CDR3 DNA: TGTGCCAGCAGCGCCGGGGGGGTTTACCAAGAGACCCAGTACTTC; V gene: TRBV5-6; clone size: NA; J gene: TRBJ2-5; D gene: TRBD2
CDR3 protein: CASRRDTLSYNEQFF; CDR3 DNA: TGTGCCAGCAGACGGGACACCTTGTCCTACAATGAGCAGTTCTTC; V gene: TRBV5-4; clone size: NA; J gene: TRBJ2-1; D gene: NA
CDR3 protein: CASSEAGGFHEQYF; CDR3 DNA: TGTGCCAGCAGTGAAGCGGGGGGGTTCCACGAGCAGTACTTC; V gene: TRBV6-1; clone size: once; J gene: TRBJ2-7; D gene: TRBD2
CDR3 protein: CASSQAQGSNTEAFF; CDR3 DNA: TGCGCCAGCAGCCAAGCTCAGGGGTCGAACACTGAAGCTTTCTTT; V gene: TRBV4-1; clone size: NA; J gene: TRBJ1-1; D gene: NA
CDR3 protein: CASGETYGYTF; CDR3 DNA: TGTGCCAGCGGAGAGACCTATGGCTACACCTTC; V gene: TRBV9; clone size: NA; J gene: TRBJ1-2; D gene: NA
CDR3 protein: CASSPPGGDHLYEQYF; CDR3 DNA: TGTGCCAGCAGTCCCCCGGGGGGGGACCACCTCTACGAGCAGTACTTC; V gene: TRBV28; clone size: NA; J gene: TRBJ2-7; D gene: TRBD2
CDR3 protein: CASSLGQGSTEAFF; CDR3 DNA: TGTGCCAGCAGCTTAGGGCAGGGGAGCACTGAAGCTTTCTTT; V gene: TRBV7-9; clone size: once; J gene: TRBJ1-1; D gene: NA
CDR3 protein: CASSQGLHTEAFF; CDR3 DNA: TGTGCCAGCAGTCAAGGACTTCACACTGAAGCTTTCTTT; V gene: TRBV27; clone size: once; J gene: TRBJ1-1; D gene: NA
CDR3 protein: CASSPRLGGSNEQFF; CDR3 DNA: TGTGCCAGCAGCCCAAGACTTGGCGGGAGCAATGAGCAGTTCTTC; V gene: TRBV7-2; clone size: NA; J gene: TRBJ2-1; D gene: TRBD2
CDR3 protein: CASSMGYEQYF; CDR3 DNA: TGTGCCAGTAGTATGGGCTACGAGCAGTACTTC; V gene: TRBV19; clone size: NA; J gene: TRBJ2-7; D gene: NA
CDR3 protein: CSVEGADDTDTQYF; CDR3 DNA: TGCAGCGTTGAGGGGGCGGATGACACAGATACGCAGTATTTT; V gene: TRBV29-1; clone size: NA; J gene: TRBJ2-3; D gene: NA
CDR3 protein: CASSPLLGGRNYGYTF; CDR3 DNA: TGTGCCAGCAGCCCCTTGCTCGGGGGTCGTAACTATGGCTACACCTTC; V gene: TRBV5-5; clone size: NA; J gene: TRBJ1-2; D gene: NA
CDR3 protein: CACDQRGRGGNQPQHF; CDR3 DNA: TGTGCCTGTGATCAGAGGGGGCGCGGGGGCAATCAGCCCCAGCATTTT; V gene: TRBV30; clone size: NA; J gene: TRBJ1-5; D gene: TRBD1
CDR3 protein: CATKAGEVYNEQFF; CDR3 DNA: TGTGCCACCAAAGCGGGAGAAGTCTACAATGAGCAGTTCTTC; V gene: TRBV2; clone size: NA; J gene: TRBJ2-1; D gene: TRBD2
CDR3 protein: CASSLGDTSGTDTQYF; CDR3 DNA: TGTGCCAGCAGCTTAGGGGACACTAGCGGCACAGATACGCAGTATTTT; V gene: TRBV7-9; clone size: NA; J gene: TRBJ2-3; D gene: NA
CDR3 protein: CASSQEGWVARDSGELFF; CDR3 DNA: TGCGCCAGCAGCCAAGAAGGGTGGGTTGCGCGGGACAGCGGGGAGCTGTTTTTT; V gene: TRBV4-3; clone size: NA; J gene: TRBJ2-2; D gene: NA
CDR3 protein: CSVDSGRAPETQYF; CDR3 DNA: TGCAGCGTCGATAGCGGGAGGGCCCCGGAGACCCAGTACTTC; V gene: TRBV29-1; clone size: NA; J gene: TRBJ2-5; D gene: TRBD2
CDR3 protein: CASSVETGSYGYTF; CDR3 DNA: TGTGCCAGCAGTGTCGAGACAGGGTCCTATGGCTACACCTTC; V gene: TRBV6-4; clone size: NA; J gene: TRBJ1-2; D gene: TRBD1
CDR3 protein: CASSLSASYNEQFF; CDR3 DNA: TGCGCCAGCAGCTTAAGCGCTTCCTACAATGAGCAGTTCTTC; V gene: TRBV5-1; clone size: few; J gene: TRBJ2-1; D gene: NA
CDR3 protein: CASSEPAWDTQYF; CDR3 DNA: TGCGCCAGCAGTGAGCCGGCTTGGGATACGCAGTATTTT; V gene: TRBV10-2; clone size: few; J gene: TRBJ2-3; D gene: NA
CDR3 protein: CASSEVGTGDEKLFF; CDR3 DNA: TGTGCCAGCAGTGAAGTAGGGACAGGGGATGAAAAACTGTTTTTT; V gene: TRBV6-1; clone size: NA; J gene: TRBJ1-4; D gene: TRBD1
CDR3 protein: CASSEASRGLNTEAFF; CDR3 DNA: TGTGCCAGCAGTGAAGCGTCCAGGGGATTGAACACTGAAGCTTTCTTT; V gene: TRBV6-1; clone size: NA; J gene: TRBJ1-1; D gene: NA
CDR3 protein: CAISDPEVKNEQFF; CDR3 DNA: TGTGCCATCAGTGATCCGGAGGTGAAAAATGAGCAGTTCTTC; V gene: TRBV10-3; clone size: NA; J gene: TRBJ2-1; D gene: NA
CDR3 protein: CASSLGLAEETQYF; CDR3 DNA: TGTGCCAGCAGCTTAGGTCTGGCGGAAGAGACCCAGTACTTC; V gene: TRBV11-3; clone size: NA; J gene: TRBJ2-5; D gene: NA
CDR3 protein: CASSLGPNTEAFF; CDR3 DNA: TGTGCCAGCAGCTTAGGCCCGAACACTGAAGCTTTCTTT; V gene: TRBV11-3; clone size: NA; J gene: TRBJ1-1; D gene: NA